One sample yielded the 32 T cell receptor beta chains listed below, sequenced in a study of T cells in Graves' hyperthyroidism and ophthalmopathy. Amplified TCR beta CDR3 regions came from RNA transcripts. First-round RT-PCR of the TCR CDR3 relied on the HTBI primer set. TCRdb re-analysed the multiplex PCR reads in MiXCR, keeping a single row per CDR3 protein. This table has 200,000 to 250,000 distinct CDR3 sequences, almost 25% appearing once. The sample comprised blood. The receptor source for this set is a woman aged 40 to 55 with Graves' ophthalmopathy.

This clonotype was counted many times. The V gene is TRBV28, the J gene TRBJ2-5; 7 nucleotides align to TRBD2. V lost 6 bases to trimming and J lost 1 base; unmatched junction nucleotides: 8. There are 15 residues in the CDR3. Germline V lookup: CDR1 MDHEN, CDR2 SYDVKM. The CDR3 coding sequence is TGTGCCAGCAGCTCCCTTGCGGGAGTCCAAGAGACCCAGTACTTC. Amino acids: CASSSLAGVQETQYF.

This clonotype has at least ten counts. This chain links TRBV28 with TRBJ2-2; weak D call: TRBD2 (5 bases). This CDR3 region has 15 residues. The V end lost 3 bases, the J end lost 4 bases, and 12 bases lay between the germline ends. From germline, CDR1 is MDHEN and CDR2 SYDVKM. The CDR3 coding sequence is TGTGCCAGCAGTTTGTACGGGATTGGCACCGGGGAGCTGTTTTTT. This sequence encodes CASSLYGIGTGELFF.

To note about this clonotype: One end of the junction fails to match germline, which may point to a read error. CDR3 amino acids: CAITVGLYEQSF. CDR3 nucleotide sequence: TGTGCCATCACTGTGGGACTGTACGAGCAGTCCTTC. This chain links TRBV10-3 with TRBJ2-7; a possible D gene is TRBD2 (6 bases). Looked up from germline, CDR1 is ENHRY and CDR2 is SYGVKD. This CDR3 comprises 12 residues.

This clonotype was observed a few times. The chain links TRBV30 to TRBJ2-7, with 12 bases identical to TRBD2. This CDR3 is 18 amino acids long. V lost 0 bases to trimming and J lost 0 bases; unmatched junction nucleotides: 9. From germline, CDR1 is GTSNPN and CDR2 SVGIG (reference sequence). The CDR3 protein is CAWSVPGTSGFFSYEQYF. In DNA, the CDR3 is TGTGCCTGGAGTGTACCCGGGACTAGCGGGTTTTTCTCCTACGAGCAGTACTTC.

The sample holds many counts of this clonotype. The chain couples TRBV4-1 to TRBJ1-1, with D tentatively TRBD1 (6 bases). The CDR3 covers 17 residues. V dropped 1 base and J dropped 7 bases, with 22 bases sitting between them. The germline gives CDR1 MGHRA, CDR2 YSYEKL. In DNA, the CDR3 is TGCGCCAGCAGCCAAGGGAATTCAGGGGCCTTGCCCTTTGAAGCTTTCTTT. This codes for CASSQGNSGALPFEAFF.

The chain carries TRBV6-1 and TRBJ1-2; D call uncertain. The V end lost 10 bases, the J end lost 5 bases, and 17 bases lay between the germline ends. Germline V gene data show CDR1 as MNHNS and CDR2 as SASEGT. The CDR3 contains 13 residues. The CDR3 spells CAIRTGSGYGYTF. The CDR3 bases are TGTGCCATCCGGACCGGCTCCGGTTATGGCTACACCTTC.

The table lists this clonotype with many counts. The chain recombines TRBV27 with TRBJ1-1; D ambiguous. V was pared by 1 base and J by 1 base, with 4 bases between. The CDR3 runs to 13 residues. Germline CDR1 and CDR2: MNHEY and SMNVEV (reference sequence). CDR3 DNA sequence: TGTGCCAGCAGTTTATTTAAGAACACTGAAGCTTTCTTT. This codes for CASSLFKNTEAFF.

This clonotype showed up many times. V and J are TRBV6-2 or TRBV6-3 and TRBJ1-1, with D unresolved. V lost 5 bases and J 1 base, leaving 14 bases between the germline ends. Germline V lookup: CDR1 MNHEY, CDR2 SVGEGT. CDR3 length equals 15 residues. CDR3 in amino acids: CASSLGLSWNTEAFF. As DNA, the CDR3 is TGTGCCAGCAGTCTGGGCCTTTCATGGAACACTGAAGCTTTCTTT.

Ten or more counts support this clonotype. J is TRBJ2-7 and V is TRBV20-1, with D possibly TRBD2 on 6 matching bases. The germline CDR1 and CDR2 sequences are DFQATT and SNEGSKA (reference sequence). With 3 bases removed from V and 0 bases from J, the gap between germline ends came to 15 bases. The CDR3 is 15 residues long. The CDR3 DNA sequence: TGCAGTGCTAGTCGTAATCGGGACTCCTCCTACGAGCAGTACTTC. Amino acids: CSASRNRDSSYEQYF.

This clonotype has ten or more counts. The V and J genes are TRBV25-1 and TRBJ2-5; 11 nucleotides match TRBD2. This CDR3 comprises 16 residues. With V trimmed by 5 bases and J by 1 base, 6 bases remained unmatched. Germline CDR1 is MGHDK and CDR2 is SYGVNS. CDR3 in amino acids: CASSPQLAGVQETQYF. Written as DNA, the CDR3 is TGTGCCAGCAGTCCGCAACTAGCGGGAGTCCAAGAGACCCAGTACTTC.

This clonotype was counted many times. This rearrangement joins TRBV4-2 to TRBJ2-4; 11 nucleotides align to TRBD2. The junction had 2 bases not matched to a gene; V was cut back by 0 bases and J by 4 bases. From germline, CDR1 is LGHNA and CDR2 YNFKEQ. The CDR3 contains 16 residues. The CDR3: CASSQEGTSGKNIQYF. CDR3 DNA sequence: TGTGCCAGCAGCCAAGAGGGGACTAGCGGAAAAAACATTCAGTACTTC.

This clonotype occurred many times. The chain carries TRBV19 and TRBJ1-1; possibly TRBD1 for D (5 bases). Germline CDR1 reads LNHDA; CDR2 reads SQIVND (reference sequence). The CDR3 contains 13 residues. The V and J ends lost 4 bases and 5 bases respectively, with 11 bases between them. The CDR3 loop reads CASSTPQGTEAFF. DNA of the CDR3: TGTGCCAGTAGTACTCCCCAGGGTACTGAAGCTTTCTTT.

In this sample, this clonotype turned up many times. This chain joins TRBV28 and TRBJ1-2; D is unclear. From germline, CDR1 is MDHEN and CDR2 SYDVKM. Trimming took off 4 bases at V and 0 bases at J, with 9 bases between the two ends. CDR3 size: 14 residues. The CDR3 sequence: CASSWEPANYGYTF. CDR3 nucleotides: TGTGCCAGCAGTTGGGAACCTGCTAACTATGGCTACACCTTC.

This clonotype was recorded a few times. The junction does not match germline at one end; this may be a read error. The chain is built from TRBV13 and TRBJ2-7; 7 positions match TRBD2. CDR3 length equals 16 residues. Germline V gene lookup returns CDR1 PRHDT and CDR2 FYEKMQ (reference sequence). The CDR3 spells CASSALAIGRLFEQSF. In nucleotides, the CDR3 is TGTGCCAGCAGCGCCCTGGCTATCGGGAGGCTGTTCGAGCAGTCCTTC.

This clonotype has at least ten counts. This rearrangement joins TRBV20-1 to TRBJ2-7, with 10 bases identical to TRBD1. This CDR3 region has 15 residues. Looked up from germline, CDR1 is DFQATT and CDR2 is SNEGSKA (reference sequence). J was trimmed by 4 bases and V by 6 bases; bases with no gene match: 12. CDR3 sequence (DNA): TGCAGTGCCACCATCGGACAGGGGGTAGGGTACGAGCAGTACTTC. It is translated as CSATIGQGVGYEQYF.

The chain carries TRBV20-1 and TRBJ1-1; a weak D match, TRBD1 (6 bases). CDR1 DFQATT and CDR2 SNEGSKA come from the germline V gene (reference sequence). This CDR3 comprises 15 residues. Between the trimmed V and J ends, which lost 2 bases and 2 bases, there was a span of 15 bases. The CDR3 DNA reads TGCAGTGCTAGAACACTGGACAGATTAAACACTGAAGCTTTCTTT. Amino acid sequence: CSARTLDRLNTEAFF.

This rearrangement joins TRBV27 to TRBJ2-7; the match to TRBD2 covers 14 bases. CDR1 is MNHEY and CDR2 is SMNVEV in the germline V gene (reference sequence). Trimming removed 5 bases from V and 0 bases from J; junction bases left unmatched: 9. CDR3 size: 18 residues. The CDR3 bases are TGTGCCAGCAGTACCGGACTAGCGGGAGGCCAGAGCTCCTACGAGCAGTACTTC. Translation gives CASSTGLAGGQSSYEQYF.

This clonotype was counted many times. V and J are TRBV7-9 and TRBJ2-7; 8 nucleotides agree with TRBD2. Germline V gene data show CDR1 as SEHNR and CDR2 as FQNEAQ (reference sequence). There are 16 residues in the CDR3. The J segment lost 3 bases and the V segment lost 1 base, leaving 8 bases of the junction unmatched. The DNA for the CDR3 is TGTGCCAGCAGCTTAGGATTACCGGGACTAGACTACGAGCAGTACTTC. It encodes CASSLGLPGLDYEQYF.

This clonotype appeared many times. The J gene is TRBJ2-5, the V gene TRBV28; TRBD2 aligns across 7 bases. Germline V lookup: CDR1 MDHEN, CDR2 SYDVKM. The ends lost 6 bases at V and 4 bases at J; junction bases unmatched: 8. This CDR3 region has 14 residues. The CDR3 sequence is CASRELAPTETQYF. As DNA, the CDR3 is TGTGCCAGCAGGGAACTAGCGCCAACAGAGACCCAGTACTTC.

V and J are TRBV12-3 or TRBV12-4 and TRBJ1-2; tentative D call: TRBD1 (6 bases). This CDR3 spans 13 amino acids. The ends were cut back, 5 bases at V and 7 bases at J, with 14 bases in the middle. The CDR3 region has the DNA TGTGCCAGCAGTCCAACAGGGCATGGTGGCTACACCTTC. As protein: CASSPTGHGGYTF.

This clonotype has at least ten counts. The chain is built from TRBV29-1 and TRBJ1-3; 9 positions match TRBD1. The CDR3 has 14 residues. The germline V gene has CDR1 SQVTM and CDR2 ANQGSEA. Trimming cost V 6 bases and J 2 bases; bases outside gene matches: 5. The DNA for the CDR3 is TGCAGCGTGGCGGGGGACAGGGCTGGAAACACCATATATTTT. This translates into CSVAGDRAGNTIYF.

This clonotype was picked up many times. This sequence joins TRBV10-2 and TRBJ1-3, with D possibly matching TRBD1 (6 bases). Germline CDR1 is WSHSY and CDR2 is SAAADI. V was shortened by 2 bases and J by 1 base, with 9 bases between the two germline ends. The CDR3 consists of 15 residues. The DNA of the CDR3 is TGCGCCAGCAGTGAGGGACAGCTTTCTGGAAACACCATATATTTT. Amino acids: CASSEGQLSGNTIYF.

This clonotype has just a few counts. The chain recombines TRBV5-1 with TRBJ2-5, with 7 bases fitting TRBD1. V lost 3 bases and J lost 4; bases outside the gene matches: 9. CDR1 is SGHRS, CDR2 YFSETQ, per germline. This CDR3 is built from 15 residues. CDR3 residues: CASSSGGSGTETQYF. DNA of the CDR3: TGCGCCAGCAGCTCAGGGGGATCGGGGACAGAGACCCAGTACTTC.

This clonotype has a single count. The rearrangement joins TRBV7-3 to TRBJ2-5; 8 nucleotides align to TRBD1. The CDR3 totals 15 residues. The V gene end was trimmed by 4 bases and the J gene end by 1 base; junction bases not matched to a gene: 5. The germline gives CDR1 SGHTA, CDR2 FQGTGA. The CDR3 protein is CASSSTGVAQETQYF. CDR3 coding DNA: TGTGCCAGCAGCTCGACAGGGGTTGCCCAAGAGACCCAGTACTTC.

This clonotype was recorded at least ten times. This chain connects TRBV19 to TRBJ2-7; 10 bases map to TRBD2. This CDR3 comprises 16 residues. The germline gives CDR1 LNHDA, CDR2 SQIVND (reference sequence). V lost 2 bases, J lost 3 bases, and 7 bases stayed unmatched. The CDR3 sequence: CASSISGTSAYYEQYF. For the CDR3, the DNA is TGTGCCAGTAGTATATCCGGGACTAGCGCGTACTACGAGCAGTACTTC.

In this sample, this clonotype turned up many times. The chain carries TRBV27 and TRBJ2-7; 11 positions match TRBD2. CDR1 MNHEY and CDR2 SMNVEV come from the germline V gene (reference sequence). Trimming took 5 bases from V and 4 from J; bases not matched to a gene: 4. CDR3 length: 14 residues. CDR3 in DNA: TGTGCCAGCAGTCCCACTAGCGGGAGTTACGAGCAGTACTTC. Translation gives CASSPTSGSYEQYF.

V and J are TRBV4-1 and TRBJ2-7; tentative D call: TRBD1 (8 bases). The CDR3 sequence is 16 residues long. Trimming left V 0 bases short and J 4 bases short, with 16 bases between. The germline V gene has CDR1 MGHRA and CDR2 YSYEKL. The CDR3 loop reads CASSQEHRGGLYEQYF. In DNA form, the CDR3 reads TGCGCCAGCAGCCAAGAGCACAGGGGGGGACTTTACGAGCAGTACTTC.

The chain combines TRBV4-2 with TRBJ2-5; a possible D gene is TRBD2 (5 bases). This CDR3 is built from 15 residues. V was pared by 4 bases and J by 2 bases, with 14 bases between. Germline V gene sequence: CDR1 LGHNA, CDR2 YNFKEQ. The CDR3 DNA reads TGTGCCAGCAGCCTACGAGGGCACCATCAAGAGACCCAGTACTTC. Translating it yields CASSLRGHHQETQYF.

This clonotype was counted ten times or more. The chain joins TRBV28 to TRBJ2-5; D gene ambiguous. The CDR3 consists of 12 residues. V dropped 6 bases and J dropped 5 bases, with 10 bases sitting between them. Germline V CDR1 and CDR2: MDHEN, SYDVKM. In nucleotides, the CDR3 is TGTGCCAGCAGCCCCAACTCGGAGACCCAGTACTTC. It codes for CASSPNSETQYF.

This clonotype was recorded at least ten times. The V and J genes are TRBV11-2 and TRBJ2-5, with 8 bases matching TRBD2. The CDR3 extends over 14 amino acids. Trimming cost V 8 bases and J 5 bases; bases outside gene matches: 10. Germline V gene lookup returns CDR1 SGHAT and CDR2 FQNNGV. CDR3 sequence: CASGPGGAGETQYF. Here the CDR3 DNA reads TGTGCCAGCGGGCCGGGAGGGGCGGGCGAGACCCAGTACTTC.

V usage is TRBV6-1 and J usage is TRBJ1-1; D might be TRBD1 (5 bases). Deletions cut 6 bases from V and 1 base from J, with 12 bases between. CDR1 is MNHNS, CDR2 SASEGT, per germline. The CDR3 runs to 14 residues. For the CDR3, the DNA is TGTGCCAGCAGGGCGTTCGACAGGAACACTGAAGCTTTCTTT. Protein: CASRAFDRNTEAFF.

V gene TRBV12-5 combines with J gene TRBJ1-5; 9 bases line up with TRBD1. The CDR3 totals 19 residues. The germline gives CDR1 LGHNT, CDR2 FRNRAP. Trimming removed 0 bases from V and 0 bases from J; junction bases left unmatched: 9. The CDR3 sequence: CASGLVRGDRDYSNQPQHF. For the CDR3, the DNA is TGTGCTAGTGGTTTGGTAAGGGGGGACAGGGACTATAGCAATCAGCCCCAGCATTTT.